The clone carrying this TCR beta chain was picked up one time. The CDR3 is 16 residues long. The germline V gene has CDR1 LNHDA and CDR2 SQIVND (reference sequence). The junction had 11 bases not matched to a gene; V was cut back by 5 bases and J by 9 bases. These data originate in a study of T cell changes during pregnancy in multiple sclerosis. Sequencing was performed with immunoSEQ multiplex PCR; in TCRdb, only in-frame clones are kept and a portion is missing. The sample holds about 73,000 clones, over 80% seen once. This sequence joins TRBV19 and TRBJ1-6; 9 bases line up with TRBD1. This clonotype originated in a female donor in good health, enrolled as a control in a pregnancy study. Sample: peripheral blood, taken in the third trimester of pregnancy. This CDR3 is CASSPEDRGNGSPLHF. Here the CDR3 DNA reads TGTGCCAGTAGTCCCGAGGACAGGGGTAATGGTTCACCCCTCCACTTT.